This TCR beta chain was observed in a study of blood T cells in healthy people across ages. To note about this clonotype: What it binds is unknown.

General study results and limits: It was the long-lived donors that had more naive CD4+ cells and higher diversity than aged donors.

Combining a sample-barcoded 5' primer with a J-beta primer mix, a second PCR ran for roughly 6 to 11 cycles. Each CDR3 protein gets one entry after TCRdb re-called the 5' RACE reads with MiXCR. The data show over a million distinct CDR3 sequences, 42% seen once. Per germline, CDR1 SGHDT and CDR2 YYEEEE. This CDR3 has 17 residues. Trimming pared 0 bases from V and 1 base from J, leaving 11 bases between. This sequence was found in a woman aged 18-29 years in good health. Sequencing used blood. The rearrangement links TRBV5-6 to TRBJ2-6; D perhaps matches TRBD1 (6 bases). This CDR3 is CASSLEQGASGANVLTF. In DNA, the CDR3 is TGTGCCAGCAGCTTGGAACAGGGAGCATCTGGGGCCAACGTCCTGACTTTC. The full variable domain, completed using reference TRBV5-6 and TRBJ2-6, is DAGVTQSPTHLIKTRGQQVTLRCSPKSGHDTVSWYQQALGQGPQFIFQYYEEEERQRGNFPDRFSGHQFPNYSSELNVNALLLGDSALYLCASSLEQGASGANVLTFGAGSRLTVL.